A single T cell receptor beta chain is shown here with its context. Its antigen is unknown. Patients' lesions had not changed for the previous 6 months. Patients had to be free of confetti depigmentation, indicating active vitiligo. Patients had received no treatment within the previous three months. This entry belongs to a study of resident and recirculating memory T cells in vitiligo. Study-level results: No single dominant TCR clone appeared; lesion clonality varied.

Profiling relied on immunoSEQ multiplex PCR, and the TCRdb table lists in-frame clones only, not all of them. The sample has about 76,000 clones, 90% to 95% seen once. Sequenced sample: blood. The sequence derives from a male donor with vitiligo.

In DNA, the CDR3 is TGTGCCAGCAGCCCGGATGGTGGGGGGATAAACTACGAGCAGTACTTC. It codes for CASSPDGGGINYEQYF. This rearrangement joins TRBV7-3 to TRBJ2-7; tentatively, D is TRBD2 (6 bases). This CDR3 region has 16 residues. In germline, CDR1 is SGHTA, CDR2 FQGTGA. Trimming left V 5 bases short and J 3 bases short, with 20 bases between.